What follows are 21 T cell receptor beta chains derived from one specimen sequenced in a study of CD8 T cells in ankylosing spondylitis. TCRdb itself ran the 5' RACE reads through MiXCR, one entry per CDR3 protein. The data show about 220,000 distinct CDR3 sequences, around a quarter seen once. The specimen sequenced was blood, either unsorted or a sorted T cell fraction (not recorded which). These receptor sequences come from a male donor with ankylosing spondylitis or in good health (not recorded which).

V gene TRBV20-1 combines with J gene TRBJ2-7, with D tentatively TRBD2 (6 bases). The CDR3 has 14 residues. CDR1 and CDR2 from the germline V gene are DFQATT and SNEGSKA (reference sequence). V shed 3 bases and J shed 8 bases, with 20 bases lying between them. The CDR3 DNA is TGCAGTGCTAGGCGTCCGGGGGTTTTTCACAAGCAGTACTTC. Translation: CSARRPGVFHKQYF.

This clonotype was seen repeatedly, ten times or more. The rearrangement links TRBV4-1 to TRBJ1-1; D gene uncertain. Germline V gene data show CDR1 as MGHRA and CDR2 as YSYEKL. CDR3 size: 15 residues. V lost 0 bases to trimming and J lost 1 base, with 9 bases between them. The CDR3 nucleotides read TGCGCCAGCAGCCAAGATAAAGGGTGGAACACTGAAGCTTTCTTT. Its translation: CASSQDKGWNTEAFF.

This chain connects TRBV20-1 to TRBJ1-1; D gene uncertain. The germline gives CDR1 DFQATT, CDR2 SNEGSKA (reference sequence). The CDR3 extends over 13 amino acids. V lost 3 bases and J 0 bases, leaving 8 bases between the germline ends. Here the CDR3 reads CSASNILNTEAFF. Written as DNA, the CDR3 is TGCAGTGCTAGTAACATCCTGAACACTGAAGCTTTCTTT.

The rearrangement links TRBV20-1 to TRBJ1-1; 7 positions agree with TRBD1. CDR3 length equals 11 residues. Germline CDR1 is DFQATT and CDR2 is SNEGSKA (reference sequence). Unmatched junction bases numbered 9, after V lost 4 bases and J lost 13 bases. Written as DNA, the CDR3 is TGCAGTGCTACCAGGGGGACCGAGGGTTTCTTT. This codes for CSATRGTEGFF.

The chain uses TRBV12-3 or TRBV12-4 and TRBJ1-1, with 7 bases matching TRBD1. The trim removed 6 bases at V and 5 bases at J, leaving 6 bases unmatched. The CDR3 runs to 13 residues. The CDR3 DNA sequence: TGTGCCAGCAGGGAGACAGGGAGAACTGAAGCTTTCTTT. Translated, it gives CASRETGRTEAFF.

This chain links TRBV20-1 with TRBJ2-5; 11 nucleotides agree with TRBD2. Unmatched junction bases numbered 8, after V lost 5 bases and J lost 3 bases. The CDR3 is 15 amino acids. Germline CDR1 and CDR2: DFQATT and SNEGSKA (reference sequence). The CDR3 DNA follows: TGCAGTGCTGCCAGTAGCGGGAGGGTCGAAGAGACCCAGTACTTC. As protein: CSAASSGRVEETQYF.

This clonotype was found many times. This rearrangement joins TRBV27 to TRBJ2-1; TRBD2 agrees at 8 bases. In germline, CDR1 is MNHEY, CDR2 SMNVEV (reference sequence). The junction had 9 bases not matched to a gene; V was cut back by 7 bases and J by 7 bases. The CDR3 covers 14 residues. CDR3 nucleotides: TGTGCCAGCACCAAGAGCGGGAGCAGTAATGAGCAGTTCTTC. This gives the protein CASTKSGSSNEQFF.

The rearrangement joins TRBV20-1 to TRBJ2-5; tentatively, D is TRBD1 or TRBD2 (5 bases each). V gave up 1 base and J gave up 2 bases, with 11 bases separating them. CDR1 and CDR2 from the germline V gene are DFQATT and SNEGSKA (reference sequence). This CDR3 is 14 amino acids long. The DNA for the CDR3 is TGCAGTGCTAGAGTTGGGACGGTACAAGAGACCCAGTACTTC. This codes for CSARVGTVQETQYF.

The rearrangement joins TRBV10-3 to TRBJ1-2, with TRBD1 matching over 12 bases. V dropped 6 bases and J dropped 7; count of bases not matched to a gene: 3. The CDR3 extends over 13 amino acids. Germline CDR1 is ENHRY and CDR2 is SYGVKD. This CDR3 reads CAIRGTGGSGYTF. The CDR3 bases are TGTGCCATCAGGGGGACAGGGGGCTCTGGCTACACCTTC.

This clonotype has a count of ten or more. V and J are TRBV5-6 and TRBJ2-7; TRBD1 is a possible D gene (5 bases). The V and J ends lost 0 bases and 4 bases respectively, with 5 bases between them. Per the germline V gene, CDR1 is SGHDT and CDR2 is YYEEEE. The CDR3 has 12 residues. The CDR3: CASSLEGYEQYF. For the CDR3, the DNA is TGTGCCAGCAGCTTGGAGGGGTACGAGCAGTACTTC.

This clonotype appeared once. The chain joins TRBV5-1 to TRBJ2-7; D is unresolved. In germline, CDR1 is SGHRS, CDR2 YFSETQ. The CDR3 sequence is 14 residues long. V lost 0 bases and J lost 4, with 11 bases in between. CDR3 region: CASSLDGFGYEQYF. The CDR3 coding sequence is TGCGCCAGCAGCTTGGACGGTTTCGGTTACGAGCAGTACTTC. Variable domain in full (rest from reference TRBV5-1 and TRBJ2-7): KAGVTQTPRYLIKTRGQQVTLSCSPISGHRSVSWYQQTPGQGLQFLFEYFSETQRNKGNFPGRFSGRQFSNSRSEMNVSTLELGDSALYLCASSLDGFGYEQYFGPGTRLTVT.

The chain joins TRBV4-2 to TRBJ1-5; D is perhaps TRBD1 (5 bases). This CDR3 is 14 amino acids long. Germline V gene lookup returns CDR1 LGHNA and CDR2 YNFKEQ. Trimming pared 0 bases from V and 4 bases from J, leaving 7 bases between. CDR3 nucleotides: TGTGCCAGCAGCCAAGACAGGGTGAATCAGCCCCAGCATTTT. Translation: CASSQDRVNQPQHF.

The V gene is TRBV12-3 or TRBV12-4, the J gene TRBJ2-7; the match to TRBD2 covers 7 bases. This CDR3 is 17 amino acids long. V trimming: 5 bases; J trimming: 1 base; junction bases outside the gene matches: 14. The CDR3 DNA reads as TGTGCCAGCAGTCCCCAAGTGCTTAGCGGGTCTTCCTACGAGCAGTACTTC. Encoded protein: CASSPQVLSGSSYEQYF.

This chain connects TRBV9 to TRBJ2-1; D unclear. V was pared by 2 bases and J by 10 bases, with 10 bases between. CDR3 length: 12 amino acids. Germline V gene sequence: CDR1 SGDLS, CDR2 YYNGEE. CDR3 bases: TGTGCCAGCAGCGTCGTGGGTGGGGAGCAGTTCTTC. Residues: CASSVVGGEQFF.

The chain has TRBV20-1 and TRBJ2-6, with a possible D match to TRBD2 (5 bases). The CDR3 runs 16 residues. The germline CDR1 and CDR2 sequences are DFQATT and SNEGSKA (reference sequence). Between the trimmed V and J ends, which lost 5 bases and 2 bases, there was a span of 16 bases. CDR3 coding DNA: TGCAGTGCTCCAGGAATCGGAGGTGCTGGGGCCAACGTCCTGACTTTC. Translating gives CSAPGIGGAGANVLTF.

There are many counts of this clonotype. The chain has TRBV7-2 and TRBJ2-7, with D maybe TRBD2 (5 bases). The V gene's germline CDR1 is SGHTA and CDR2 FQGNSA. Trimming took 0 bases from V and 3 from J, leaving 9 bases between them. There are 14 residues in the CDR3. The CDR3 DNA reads TGTGCCAGCAGCTTAGCGCCGGGATTCTACGAGCAGTACTTC. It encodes CASSLAPGFYEQYF.

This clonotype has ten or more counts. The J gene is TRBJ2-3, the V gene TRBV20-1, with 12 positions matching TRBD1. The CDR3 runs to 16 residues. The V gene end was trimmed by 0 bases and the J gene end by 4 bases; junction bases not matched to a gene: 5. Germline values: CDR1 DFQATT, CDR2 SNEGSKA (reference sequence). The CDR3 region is CSARDPGTGGADTQYF. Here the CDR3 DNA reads TGCAGTGCTAGAGATCCAGGGACAGGGGGCGCAGATACGCAGTATTTT.

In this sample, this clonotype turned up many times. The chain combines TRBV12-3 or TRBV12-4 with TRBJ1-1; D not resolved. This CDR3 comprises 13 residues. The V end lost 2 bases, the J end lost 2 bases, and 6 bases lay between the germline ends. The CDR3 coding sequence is TGTGCCAGCAGTTTAAGTACCAACACTGAAGCTTTCTTT. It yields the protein CASSLSTNTEAFF.

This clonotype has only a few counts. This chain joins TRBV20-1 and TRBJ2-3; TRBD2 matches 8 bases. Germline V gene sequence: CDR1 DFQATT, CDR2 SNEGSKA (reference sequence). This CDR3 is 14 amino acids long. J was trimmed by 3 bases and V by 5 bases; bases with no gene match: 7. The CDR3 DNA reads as TGCAGTGCTGGAACTAGCGGAAAAACAGATACGCAGTATTTT. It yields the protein CSAGTSGKTDTQYF.

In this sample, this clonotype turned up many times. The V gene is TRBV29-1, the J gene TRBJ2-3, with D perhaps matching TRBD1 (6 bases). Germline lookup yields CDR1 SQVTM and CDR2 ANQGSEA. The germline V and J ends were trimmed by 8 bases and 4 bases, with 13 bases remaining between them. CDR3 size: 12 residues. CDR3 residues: CSFTGFSDTQYF. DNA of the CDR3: TGCAGCTTTACAGGGTTCTCAGATACGCAGTATTTT.

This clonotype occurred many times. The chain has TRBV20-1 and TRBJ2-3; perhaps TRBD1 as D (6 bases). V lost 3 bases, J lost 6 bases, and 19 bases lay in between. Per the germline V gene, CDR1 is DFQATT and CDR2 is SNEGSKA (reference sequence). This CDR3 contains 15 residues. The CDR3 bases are TGCAGTGCTAGTCACCAGGGGAAAACTTCGGATACGCAGTATTTT. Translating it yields CSASHQGKTSDTQYF.